Shown below are 12 T cell receptor beta chains from a single sample sequenced in a study of response to subunit inactivated influenza vaccine. From the RT-PCR reads, TCRdb called clonotypes with MiXCR, one entry per CDR3 protein. The repertoire consists of about 800,000 distinct CDR3 sequences, with 21% occurring once and the leading ten covering roughly a tenth. This specimen consisted of PBMCs from blood, obtained roughly 5 days after vaccination. All receptors derive from a man aged 45-65 years who received an inactivated influenza vaccine.

The genes are TRBV6-5 and TRBJ2-1; no clear D. V was cut by 4 bases and J by 3 bases, with 10 bases left in between. The CDR3 is made up of 14 amino acids. Germline assignment: CDR1 MNHEY and CDR2 SVGAGI. CDR3: CASSSVYHYNEQFF. As DNA, the CDR3 is TGTGCCAGCAGTTCGGTATATCACTACAATGAGCAGTTCTTC.

This clonotype was seen a few times. The rearrangement uses TRBV9 and TRBJ1-2, with D tentatively TRBD1 (5 bases). Germline assignment: CDR1 SGDLS and CDR2 YYNGEE. Between the trimmed V and J ends, which lost 0 bases and 8 bases, there was a span of 8 bases. There are 12 residues in the CDR3. The DNA of the CDR3 is TGTGCCAGCAGCGTAGTGGGGCAGGGCTACACCTTC. Translated, it gives CASSVVGQGYTF.

This chain uses TRBV27 with TRBJ2-6; TRBD1 agrees at 7 bases. The CDR3 is made up of 18 amino acids. Germline CDR1 is MNHEY and CDR2 is SMNVEV (reference sequence). V shed 5 bases, J shed 2 bases, and the junction held 12 bases outside the gene matches. Here the CDR3 reads CASSQGQILSPGANVLTF. The DNA for the CDR3 is TGTGCCAGCAGTCAGGGACAGATACTAAGCCCTGGGGCCAACGTCCTGACTTTC.

This clonotype occurred a few times. This sequence joins TRBV7-2 and TRBJ2-3; D could derive from TRBD1 or TRBD2 (5 bases each). The ends were cut back, 5 bases at V and 4 bases at J, with 16 bases in the middle. The CDR3 extends over 15 amino acids. Germline loops: CDR1 SGHTA, CDR2 FQGNSA. The CDR3, as DNA: TGTGCCAGCAGCCCGCCGGGGCTAGTGTCAGATACGCAGTATTTT. Translation: CASSPPGLVSDTQYF.

For the CDR3, the DNA is TGTGCCAGCAGTTACAAGCTAGCGGGGGCCGGGGAGACCCAGTACTTC. As protein: CASSYKLAGAGETQYF. The gene calls are TRBV6-2 or TRBV6-3 and TRBJ2-5; TRBD2 aligns across 10 bases. The CDR3 length is 16 residues. J was trimmed by 5 bases and V by 2 bases; bases with no gene match: 8. Germline V gene lookup returns CDR1 MNHEY and CDR2 SVGEGT.

The genes are TRBV2 and TRBJ2-6; D ambiguous. V lost 4 bases, J lost 2 bases, and 0 bases lay in between. The CDR3 is made up of 12 amino acids. CDR1 SNHLY and CDR2 FYNNEI come from the germline V gene. The CDR3 DNA reads as TGTGCCAGCAGTGCTGGGGCCAACGTCCTGACTTTC. Protein sequence: CASSAGANVLTF.

This clonotype was seen more than once but under ten times. J is TRBJ1-5 and V is TRBV6-2 or TRBV6-3; the match to TRBD1 covers 7 bases. The V and J ends lost 4 bases and 4 bases, in that order; junction bases with no gene match: 7. The CDR3 runs to 15 residues. CDR1 and CDR2 (germline): MNHEY, SVGEGT. The CDR3 DNA reads as TGTGCCAGCAGTTGGGACAGAAAATTAAATCAGCCCCAGCATTTT. Amino acids: CASSWDRKLNQPQHF.

The chain uses TRBV5-1 and TRBJ1-1; D not resolved. The CDR3 length is 14 residues. The V end lost 0 bases, the J end lost 5 bases, and 11 bases lay between the germline ends. The germline V gene has CDR1 SGHRS and CDR2 YFSETQ. CDR3 protein: CASSLGGSRTEAFF. In DNA, the CDR3 is TGCGCCAGCAGCTTGGGAGGTTCGCGAACTGAAGCTTTCTTT.

The gene calls are TRBV20-1 and TRBJ2-5, with 10 nucleotides matching TRBD2. This CDR3 comprises 15 residues. V lost 2 bases and J lost 5; bases outside the gene matches: 8. Germline loops: CDR1 DFQATT, CDR2 SNEGSKA (reference sequence). The CDR3 loop is CSARRRLAGFETQYF. Here the CDR3 DNA reads TGCAGTGCTAGACGCCGACTAGCGGGTTTTGAGACCCAGTACTTC.

This clonotype was picked up one time. Written as DNA, the CDR3 is TGTGCCAGCAGGCCCGGGACTAGCGGGAGCGGTGAGCAGTTCTTC. It encodes CASRPGTSGSGEQFF. V usage is TRBV6-1 and J usage is TRBJ2-1, with 14 positions matching TRBD2. V trimming: 6 bases; J trimming: 9 bases; junction bases outside the gene matches: 7. CDR1 MNHNS and CDR2 SASEGT come from the germline V gene. This CDR3 has 15 amino acids.

This clonotype has a handful of counts. The chain combines TRBV4-3 with TRBJ2-2; D is possibly TRBD1 or TRBD2 (5 bases each). Trimming shortened V by 0 bases and J by 1 base, and 15 bases separated the two germline ends. The CDR3 sequence is 18 residues long. From germline, CDR1 is LGHNA and CDR2 YSLEER. CDR3 sequence: CASSQDSRVGRNTGELFF. CDR3 nucleotide sequence: TGCGCCAGCAGCCAAGATAGTCGGGTGGGACGGAACACCGGGGAGCTGTTTTTT.

The rearrangement uses TRBV2 and TRBJ2-3, with D maybe TRBD2 (5 bases). Germline assignment: CDR1 SNHLY and CDR2 FYNNEI. V gave up 6 bases and J gave up 0 bases, with 10 bases separating them. This CDR3 has 14 amino acids. The CDR3 loop reads CASSYGISTDTQYF. DNA of the CDR3: TGTGCCAGCAGCTACGGGATAAGCACAGATACGCAGTATTTT.